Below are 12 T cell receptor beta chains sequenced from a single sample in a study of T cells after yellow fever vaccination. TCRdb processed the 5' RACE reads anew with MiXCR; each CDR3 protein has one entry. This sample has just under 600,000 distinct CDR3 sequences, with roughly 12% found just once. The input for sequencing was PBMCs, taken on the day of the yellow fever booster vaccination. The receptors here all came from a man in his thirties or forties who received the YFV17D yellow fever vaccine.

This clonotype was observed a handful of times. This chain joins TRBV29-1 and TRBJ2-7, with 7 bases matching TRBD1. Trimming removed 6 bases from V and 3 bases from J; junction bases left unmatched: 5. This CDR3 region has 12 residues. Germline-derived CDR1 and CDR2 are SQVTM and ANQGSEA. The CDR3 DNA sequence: TGCAGCGTGATAGGGACAGTCTACGAGCAGTACTTC. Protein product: CSVIGTVYEQYF.

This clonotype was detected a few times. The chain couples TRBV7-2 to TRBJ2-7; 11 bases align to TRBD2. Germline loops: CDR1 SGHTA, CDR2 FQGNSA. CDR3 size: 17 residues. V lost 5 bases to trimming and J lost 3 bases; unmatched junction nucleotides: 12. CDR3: CASSLGSSGTSGYEQYF. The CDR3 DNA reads TGTGCCAGCAGCCTGGGGTCCTCCGGGACTAGCGGCTACGAGCAGTACTTC.

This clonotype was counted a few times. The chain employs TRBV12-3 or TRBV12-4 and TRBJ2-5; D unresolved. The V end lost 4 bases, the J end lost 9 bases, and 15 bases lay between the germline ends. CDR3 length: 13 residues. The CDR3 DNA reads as TGTGCCAGCAGTTCGACTGGCCTATCTGCCCAGTACTTC. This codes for CASSSTGLSAQYF.

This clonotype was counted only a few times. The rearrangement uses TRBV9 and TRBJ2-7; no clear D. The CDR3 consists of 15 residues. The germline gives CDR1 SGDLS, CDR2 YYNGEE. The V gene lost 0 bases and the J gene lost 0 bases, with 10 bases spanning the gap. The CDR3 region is CASSVGVPSSYEQYF. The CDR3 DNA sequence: TGTGCCAGCAGCGTAGGAGTCCCTTCCTCCTACGAGCAGTACTTC.

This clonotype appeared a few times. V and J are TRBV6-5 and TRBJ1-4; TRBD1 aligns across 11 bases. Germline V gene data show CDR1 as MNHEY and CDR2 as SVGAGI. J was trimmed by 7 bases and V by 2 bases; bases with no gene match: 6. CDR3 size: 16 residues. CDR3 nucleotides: TGTGCCAGCAGTTACGCAGGACAGGGGGCGCGTGAAAAACTGTTTTTT. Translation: CASSYAGQGAREKLFF.

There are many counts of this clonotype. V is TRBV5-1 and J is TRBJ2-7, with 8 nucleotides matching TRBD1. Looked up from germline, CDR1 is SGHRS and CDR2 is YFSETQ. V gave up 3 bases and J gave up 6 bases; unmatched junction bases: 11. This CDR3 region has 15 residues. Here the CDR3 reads CASSWTQGARGEQYF. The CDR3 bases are TGCGCCAGCAGCTGGACCCAGGGGGCGCGGGGCGAGCAGTACTTC.

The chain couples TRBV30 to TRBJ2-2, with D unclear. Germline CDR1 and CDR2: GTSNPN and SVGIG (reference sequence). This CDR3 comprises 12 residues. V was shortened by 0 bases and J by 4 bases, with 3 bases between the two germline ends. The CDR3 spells CAWSVATGELFF. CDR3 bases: TGTGCCTGGAGTGTAGCCACCGGGGAGCTGTTTTTT.

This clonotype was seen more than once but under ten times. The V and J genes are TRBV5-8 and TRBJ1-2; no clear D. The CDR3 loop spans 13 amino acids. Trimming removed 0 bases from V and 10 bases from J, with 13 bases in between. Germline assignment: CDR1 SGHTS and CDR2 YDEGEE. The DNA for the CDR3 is TGTGCCAGCAGCTTGGTTGACACCTTGAACTACACCTTC. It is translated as CASSLVDTLNYTF.

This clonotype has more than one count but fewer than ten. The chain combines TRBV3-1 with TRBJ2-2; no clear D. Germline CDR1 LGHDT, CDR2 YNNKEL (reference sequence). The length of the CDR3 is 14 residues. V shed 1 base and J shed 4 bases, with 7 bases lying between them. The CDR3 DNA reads TGTGCCAGCAGCCAAGGGGTTAGCACCGGGGAGCTGTTTTTT. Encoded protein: CASSQGVSTGELFF.

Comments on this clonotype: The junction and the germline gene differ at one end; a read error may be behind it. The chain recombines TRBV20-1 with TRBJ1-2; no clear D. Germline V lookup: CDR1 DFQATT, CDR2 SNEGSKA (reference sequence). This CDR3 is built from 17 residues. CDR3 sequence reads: CCARDWGGGNDHYGYTF. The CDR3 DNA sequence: TGCTGTGCTAGAGACTGGGGAGGAGGAAATGATCACTATGGCTACACCTTC.

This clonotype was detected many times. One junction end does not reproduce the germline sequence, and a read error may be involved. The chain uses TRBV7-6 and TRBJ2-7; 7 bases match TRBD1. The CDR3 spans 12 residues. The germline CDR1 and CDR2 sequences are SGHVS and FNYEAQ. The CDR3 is CASTTLAGTAPF. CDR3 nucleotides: TGTGCCAGCACCACCCTGGCAGGGACAGCCCCCTTC.

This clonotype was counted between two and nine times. CDR3 sequence: CSGGGEETQYF. Written as DNA, the CDR3 is TGCAGCGGGGGGGGAGAAGAGACCCAGTACTTC. The chain uses TRBV29-1 and TRBJ2-5; 7 bases are shared with TRBD2. V was clipped by 7 bases and J by 3 bases; unmatched bases: 2. The germline V gene encodes CDR1 SQVTM and CDR2 ANQGSEA. This CDR3 region has 11 residues.